Shown below are 5 T cell receptor beta chains from a single sample sequenced in a study of T cells in narcolepsy. The repertoire was sequenced with immunoSEQ multiplex PCR; TCRdb's copy has only in-frame clones and lacks some. The sample includes fewer than 30,000 clones, approximately 85% of them seen just once. The sample taken for sequencing was CD45RA- memory CD4+ T cells from PBMCs. The receptors stem from a human donor with narcolepsy.

Written as DNA, the CDR3 is TGTGCCAGCAGCTTGGAGTACAGGGGGCATTGGGGCAATCAGCCCCAGCATTTT. Its protein product is CASSLEYRGHWGNQPQHF. The chain links TRBV5-4 to TRBJ1-5, with 9 nucleotides matching TRBD1. Germline CDR1 SGHNT, CDR2 YYREEE (reference sequence). The CDR3 runs to 18 residues. V was clipped by 0 bases and J by 2 bases; unmatched bases: 9.

The genes are TRBV7-3 and TRBJ2-7; 13 positions match TRBD2. This CDR3 contains 15 residues. Trimming cost V 5 bases and J 6 bases; bases outside gene matches: 7. Germline CDR1 reads SGHTA; CDR2 reads FQGTGA. CDR3 amino acids: CASSPRTSGRGEQYF. For the CDR3, the DNA is TGTGCCAGCAGCCCGAGGACTAGCGGGAGAGGCGAGCAGTACTTC.

V gene TRBV27 combines with J gene TRBJ1-2; possibly TRBD1 for D (6 bases). V was shortened by 5 bases and J by 2 bases, with 15 bases between the two germline ends. The CDR3 covers 15 residues. Looked up from germline, CDR1 is MNHEY and CDR2 is SMNVEV (reference sequence). For the CDR3, the DNA is TGTGCCAGCAGTCGCCGGGAGGGGGGGAACTATGGCTACACCTTC. Its protein is CASSRREGGNYGYTF.

The CDR3 here is CASREGLAGVYEQYF. The DNA for the CDR3 is TGTGCCAGCAGGGAGGGACTAGCGGGGGTGTACGAGCAGTACTTC. V and J are TRBV2 and TRBJ2-7, with 14 bases lining up with TRBD2. The CDR3 has 15 amino acids. J was trimmed by 4 bases and V by 6 bases; bases with no gene match: 5. Germline loops: CDR1 SNHLY, CDR2 FYNNEI.

This chain uses TRBV10-3 with TRBJ2-4; no clear D gene. This CDR3 is built from 16 residues. The germline gives CDR1 ENHRY, CDR2 SYGVKD. The germline V and J ends were trimmed by 4 bases and 1 base, with 14 bases remaining between them. The CDR3 reads CAISGAPGTAKNIQYF. CDR3 nucleotides: TGTGCCATCAGTGGGGCCCCCGGAACGGCCAAAAACATTCAGTACTTC.